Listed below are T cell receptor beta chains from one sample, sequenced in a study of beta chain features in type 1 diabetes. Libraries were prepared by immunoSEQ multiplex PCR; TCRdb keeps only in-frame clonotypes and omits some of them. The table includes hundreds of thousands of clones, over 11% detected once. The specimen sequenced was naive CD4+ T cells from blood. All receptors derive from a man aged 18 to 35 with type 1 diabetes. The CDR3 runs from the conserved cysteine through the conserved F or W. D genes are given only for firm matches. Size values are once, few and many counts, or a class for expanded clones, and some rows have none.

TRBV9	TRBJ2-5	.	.	CASSVGRDRETQYF	TGTGCCAGCAGCGTAGGCAGGGACCGGGAGACCCAGTACTTC
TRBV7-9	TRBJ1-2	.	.	CASSLDTTFHNTF	TGTGCCAGCAGCCTGGACACCACCTTTCACAACACCTTC
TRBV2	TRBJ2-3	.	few	CASSLLPDTQYF	TGTGCCAGCAGTCTATTACCGGATACGCAGTATTTT
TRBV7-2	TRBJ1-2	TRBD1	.	CASSLGQGVFYGYTF	TGTGCCAGCAGCTTAGGACAGGGGGTTTTCTATGGCTACACCTTC
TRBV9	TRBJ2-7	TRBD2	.	CASSQSTSGVYEQYF	TGTGCCAGCAGCCAATCGACTAGCGGGGTATACGAGCAGTACTTC
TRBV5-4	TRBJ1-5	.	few	CASSAGSGINQPQHF	TGTGCCAGCAGCGCGGGAAGCGGGATAAATCAGCCCCAGCATTTT
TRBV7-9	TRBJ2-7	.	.	CASTFTVRGEQYF	TGTGCCAGCACCTTTACCGTCCGGGGGGAGCAGTACTTC
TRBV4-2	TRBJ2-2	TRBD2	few	CASSHQRGGNTGELFF	TGTGCCAGCAGCCATCAGCGGGGGGGTAACACCGGGGAGCTGTTTTTT
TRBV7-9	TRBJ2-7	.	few	CASSFQGYEQYF	TGTGCCAGCAGCTTCCAAGGGTACGAGCAGTACTTC
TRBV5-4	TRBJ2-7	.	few	CASSLGTVSYEQYF	TGTGCCAGCAGCTTGGGGACAGTCTCCTACGAGCAGTACTTC
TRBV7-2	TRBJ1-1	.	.	CALRRGNTEAFF	TGTGCCTTGCGCAGAGGGAACACTGAAGCTTTCTTT
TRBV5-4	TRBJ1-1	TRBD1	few	CASSRTGVNTEAFF	TGTGCCAGCAGCAGGACAGGGGTCAACACTGAAGCTTTCTTT
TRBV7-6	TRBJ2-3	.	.	CASAYGTDTQYF	TGTGCCAGCGCCTATGGGACAGATACGCAGTATTTT
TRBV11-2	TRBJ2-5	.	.	CASSLRQGLQETQYF	TGTGCCAGCAGCTTAAGGCAGGGCCTACAAGAGACCCAGTACTTC
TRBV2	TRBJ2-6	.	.	CASSRNPGANVLTF	TGTGCCAGCTCCAGGAACCCGGGGGCCAACGTCCTGACTTTC
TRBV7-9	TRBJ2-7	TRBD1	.	CASSPDRVGEQYF	TGTGCCAGCAGCCCGGACAGGGTGGGCGAGCAGTACTTC
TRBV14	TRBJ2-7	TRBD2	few	CASSQVGGGLYEQYF	TGTGCCAGCAGCCAAGTTGGCGGGGGACTCTACGAGCAGTACTTC
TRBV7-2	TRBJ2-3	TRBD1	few	CASSGRDRATDTQYF	TGTGCCAGCAGCGGCCGGGACAGGGCCACAGATACGCAGTATTTT
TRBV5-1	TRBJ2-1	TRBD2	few	CASSSPPGTTTQGGEQFF	TGCGCCAGCAGCTCACCCCCGGGGACTACCACTCAGGGCGGTGAGCAGTTCTTC
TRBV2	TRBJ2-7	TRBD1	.	CAGFGTGGAEQYF	TGTGCCGGTTTCGGGACAGGGGGCGCCGAGCAGTACTTC
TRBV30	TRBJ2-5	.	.	CAVGSETQYF	TGTGCCGTGGGTTCGGAGACCCAGTACTTC
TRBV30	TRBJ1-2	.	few	CAWSGGRIYGYTF	TGTGCCTGGAGTGGGGGACGGATCTATGGCTACACCTTC
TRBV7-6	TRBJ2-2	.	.	CASSARGADTGELFF	TGTGCCAGCAGCGCAAGGGGGGCGGACACCGGGGAGCTGTTTTTT
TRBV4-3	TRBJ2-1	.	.	CASSQEDQLNEQFF	TGCGCCAGCAGCCAAGAGGACCAATTAAATGAGCAGTTCTTC
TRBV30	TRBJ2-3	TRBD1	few	CAWSGTGGDTDTQYF	TGTGCCTGGAGTGGGACAGGGGGTGACACAGATACGCAGTATTTT
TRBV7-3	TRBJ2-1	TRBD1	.	CASSSGQVTYSYNEQFF	TGTGCCAGCAGCTCTGGACAGGTGACTTACTCCTACAATGAGCAGTTCTTC
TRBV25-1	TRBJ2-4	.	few	CASSATGVNIQYF	TGTGCCAGCAGTGCAACAGGAGTCAACATTCAGTACTTC
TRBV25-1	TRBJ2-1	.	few	CASSESGGGASNEQFF	TGTGCCAGCAGTGAATCGGGAGGGGGCGCAAGCAATGAGCAGTTCTTC
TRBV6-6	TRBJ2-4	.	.	CASTLTGGQTRNIQYF	TGTGCCAGCACCCTTACTGGTGGCCAGACTAGAAACATTCAGTACTTC
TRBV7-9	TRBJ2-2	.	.	CASSPQAGELFF	TGTGCCAGCAGCCCCCAAGCCGGGGAGCTGTTTTTT
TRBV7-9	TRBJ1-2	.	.	CASSLRAGMDGYTF	TGTGCCAGCAGCCTACGCGCTGGAATGGACGGCTACACCTTC
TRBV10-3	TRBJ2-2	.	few	CAISDGRRNTGELFF	TGTGCCATCAGTGATGGCCGCCGGAACACCGGGGAGCTGTTTTTT
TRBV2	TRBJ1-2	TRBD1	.	CASSATGGAYGYTF	TGTGCCAGCAGTGCAACAGGGGGAGCCTATGGCTACACCTTC